Below, 5 T cell receptor beta chains from the same sample are listed, as sequenced in a study of blood T cell repertoires in COVID-19. Measured with immunoSEQ multiplex PCR; TCRdb has only the in-frame clones, and not every one. The table has about 98,000 clones, around nine tenths seen once. Input material: peripheral blood. The receptors shown here come from a man between 70 and 80 years old with acute or convalescent COVID-19.

This rearrangement joins TRBV19 to TRBJ1-1; 8 nucleotides agree with TRBD1. Germline loops: CDR1 LNHDA, CDR2 SQIVND (reference sequence). V trimming: 3 bases; J trimming: 2 bases; junction bases outside the gene matches: 8. This CDR3 has 16 amino acids. Here the CDR3 DNA reads TGTGCCAGTAGTATGAGGCAGGGGGCGTATAACACTGAAGCTTTCTTT. This codes for CASSMRQGAYNTEAFF.

The CDR3: CASSEYGQPSYEQYF. In nucleotides, the CDR3 is TGTGCCAGCAGTGAATATGGACAGCCCTCCTACGAGCAGTACTTC. The chain couples TRBV6-1 to TRBJ2-7; D perhaps matches TRBD1 (6 bases). Germline CDR1 reads MNHNS; CDR2 reads SASEGT. The CDR3 spans 15 residues. V was trimmed by 2 bases and J by 0 bases, leaving 11 bases between them.

The chain links TRBV3-1 (or the pseudogene TRBV3-2) to TRBJ1-5; weak D call: TRBD1 (5 bases). Germline loops: CDR1 LGHDT, CDR2 YNNKEL (reference sequence). V was clipped by 1 base and J by 1 base, with 11 bases between them. The CDR3 has 16 amino acids. The CDR3 sequence is CASSQAGRGSNQPQHF. The CDR3 DNA reads TGTGCCAGCAGCCAAGCCGGGCGGGGGAGCAATCAGCCCCAGCATTTT.

The chain is built from TRBV27 and TRBJ2-2, with 8 bases matching TRBD2. The J segment lost 9 bases and the V segment lost 5 bases, leaving 8 bases of the junction unmatched. CDR1 and CDR2 (germline): MNHEY, SMNVEV (reference sequence). This CDR3 is built from 14 residues. The CDR3 DNA sequence: TGTGCCAGCAGTCCAAGAGCGGGGGCTAGGGAGCTGTTTTTT. It is translated as CASSPRAGARELFF.

The DNA of the CDR3 is TGTGCCAGCAGTCTATTTAATAGCGGCTACACCTTC. As protein: CASSLFNSGYTF. The chain combines TRBV12-3 or TRBV12-4 with TRBJ1-2, with D unclear. The CDR3 has 12 amino acids. V was clipped by 5 bases and J by 8 bases, with 12 bases between them.